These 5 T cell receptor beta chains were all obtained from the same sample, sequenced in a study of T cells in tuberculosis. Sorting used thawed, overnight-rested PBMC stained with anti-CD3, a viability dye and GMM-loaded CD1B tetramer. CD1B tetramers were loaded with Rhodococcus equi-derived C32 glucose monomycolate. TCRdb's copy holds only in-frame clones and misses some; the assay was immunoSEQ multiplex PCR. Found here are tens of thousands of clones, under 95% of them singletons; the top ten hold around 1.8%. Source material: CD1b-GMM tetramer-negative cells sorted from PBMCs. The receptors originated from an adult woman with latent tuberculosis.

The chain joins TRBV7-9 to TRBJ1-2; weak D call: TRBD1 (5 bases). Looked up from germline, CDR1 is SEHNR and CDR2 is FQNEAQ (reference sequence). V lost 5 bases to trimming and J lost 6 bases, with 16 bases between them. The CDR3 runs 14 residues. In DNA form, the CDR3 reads TGTGCCAGCAGCCCCAAAAACTCAGGGAATGGCTACACCTTC. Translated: CASSPKNSGNGYTF.

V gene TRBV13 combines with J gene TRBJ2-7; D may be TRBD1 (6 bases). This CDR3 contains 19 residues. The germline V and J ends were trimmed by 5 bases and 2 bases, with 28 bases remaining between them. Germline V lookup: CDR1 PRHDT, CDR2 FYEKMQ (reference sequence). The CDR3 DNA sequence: TGTGCCAGCAGCCTGAGCCATTTGCTTTCAGGGGAGAGACCCTACGAGCAGTACTTC. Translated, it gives CASSLSHLLSGERPYEQYF.

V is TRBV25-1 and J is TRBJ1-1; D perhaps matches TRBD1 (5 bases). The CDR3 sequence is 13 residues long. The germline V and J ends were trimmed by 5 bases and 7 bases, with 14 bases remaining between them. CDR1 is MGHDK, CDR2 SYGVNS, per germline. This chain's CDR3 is CASSLLGGGEAFF. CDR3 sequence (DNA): TGTGCCAGCAGTCTATTGGGGGGGGGTGAAGCTTTCTTT.

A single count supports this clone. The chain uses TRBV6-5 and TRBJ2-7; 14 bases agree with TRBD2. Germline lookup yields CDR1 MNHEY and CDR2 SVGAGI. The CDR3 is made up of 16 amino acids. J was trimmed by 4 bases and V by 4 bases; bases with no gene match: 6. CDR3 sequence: CASSFPTSGGAYEQYF. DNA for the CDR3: TGTGCCAGCAGTTTCCCGACTAGCGGGGGGGCATACGAGCAGTACTTC.

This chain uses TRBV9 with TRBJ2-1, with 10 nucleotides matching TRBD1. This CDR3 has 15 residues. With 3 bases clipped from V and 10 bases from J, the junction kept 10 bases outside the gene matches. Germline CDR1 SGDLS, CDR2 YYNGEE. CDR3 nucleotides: TGTGCCAGCAGCGGGGGGACAGGGGAATCGGGCGAGCAGTTCTTC. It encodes CASSGGTGESGEQFF.